This T cell receptor beta chain stems from a study of blood T cell repertoires in COVID-19. The CDR3 loop spans 16 amino acids. V lost 0 bases to trimming and J lost 6 bases, with 17 bases between them. The germline gives CDR1 MNHEY, CDR2 SVGAGI. Sequencing was performed with immunoSEQ multiplex PCR; in TCRdb, only in-frame clones are kept and a portion is missing. The table shows about 91,000 clones, with more than 70% occurring only once. The sequencing sample was made of peripheral blood. The origin of this receptor is a man aged 70 or older with acute or convalescent COVID-19. This chain connects TRBV6-5 to TRBJ1-2, with D possibly being TRBD1 (6 bases). The CDR3 spells CASSYSRTVTQDGYTF. For the CDR3, the DNA is TGTGCCAGCAGTTACTCGCGGACAGTCACGCAGGATGGCTACACCTTC.